These T cell receptor beta chains were read from a single sample in a study of cytomegalovirus exposure and HLA in healthy donors. Measured with immunoSEQ multiplex PCR; TCRdb has only the in-frame clones, and not every one. The table lists approximately 110,000 clones, 74% of them singletons. The sequencing input was PBMCs. The receptors were gathered from a woman in her thirties or forties in good health and CMV-seropositive. CDR3s include the opening cysteine and the closing phenylalanine or tryptophan. Fields, in order: clone size, D gene, J gene, CDR3 length, V gene, CDR3 protein, CDR3 DNA. The D gene is left open where the match is weak. For some rows the clone size is stated as once, few or many, or as a class when expanded; others skip it.

size: -; D: TRBD1; J: TRBJ2-2; length: 16; V: TRBV19; CDR3: CASSTDWTGGSGELFF; DNA: TGTGCCAGTAGTACCGACTGGACAGGGGGCTCCGGGGAGCTGTTTTTT
size: -; D: TRBD1; J: TRBJ1-1; length: 13; V: TRBV10-3; CDR3: CAISRTGHTEAFF; DNA: TGTGCCATCAGCCGGACAGGGCACACTGAAGCTTTCTTT
size: -; D: TRBD1; J: TRBJ1-1; length: 13; V: TRBV6-5; CDR3: CASSLKWGQFYFF; DNA: TGTGCCAGCAGTCTTAAGTGGGGACAGTTTTATTTCTTT
size: -; D: TRBD2; J: TRBJ2-5; length: 13; V: TRBV18; CDR3: CASSPGLAETQYF; DNA: TGTGCCAGCTCACCGGGACTAGCGGAGACCCAGTACTTC
size: few; D: TRBD1; J: TRBJ1-2; length: 15; V: TRBV6-6; CDR3: CASSYEGAGNYGYTF; DNA: TGTGCCAGCAGTTACGAGGGGGCTGGTAACTATGGCTACACCTTC
size: -; D: -; J: TRBJ2-3; length: 14; V: TRBV6-1; CDR3: CASVRQGGTDTQYF; DNA: TGTGCCTCCGTGCGGCAGGGCGGCACAGATACGCAGTATTTT
size: -; D: -; J: TRBJ1-2; length: 10; V: TRBV30; CDR3: CAWSSVGYTF; DNA: TGTGCCTGGAGTTCCGTTGGCTACACCTTC
size: -; D: -; J: TRBJ1-2; length: 14; V: TRBV5-4; CDR3: CASSLFQGAAGYTF; DNA: TGTGCCAGCAGCTTGTTTCAGGGCGCTGCAGGCTACACCTTC
size: -; D: -; J: TRBJ2-3; length: 14; V: TRBV5-4; CDR3: CALQIAPSTDTQYF; DNA: TGTGCCCTCCAAATAGCGCCCAGCACAGATACGCAGTATTTT
size: -; D: -; J: TRBJ1-5; length: 14; V: TRBV2; CDR3: CASARGGSNQPQHF; DNA: TGTGCCAGCGCAAGGGGAGGGAGCAATCAGCCCCAGCATTTT
size: once; D: -; J: TRBJ1-5; length: 13; V: TRBV5-5; CDR3: CASSLTSNQPQHF; DNA: TGTGCCAGCAGCCTTACAAGCAATCAGCCCCAGCATTTT
size: -; D: -; J: TRBJ1-3; length: 16; V: TRBV7-8; CDR3: CASSLVVTGRGNTIYF; DNA: TGTGCCAGCAGCTTAGTAGTCACAGGAAGAGGAAACACCATATATTTT
size: -; D: -; J: TRBJ1-1; length: 13; V: TRBV7-3; CDR3: CASSYDRNTEAFF; DNA: TGTGCCAGCAGCTACGACAGAAACACTGAAGCTTTCTTT
size: -; D: TRBD2; J: TRBJ2-7; length: 16; V: TRBV5-4; CDR3: CASSPSLAGGPNEQYF; DNA: TGTGCCAGCAGCCCCAGCCTAGCGGGAGGGCCCAACGAGCAGTACTTC
size: -; D: -; J: TRBJ1-5; length: 13; V: TRBV7-8; CDR3: CASSPGVNQPQHF; DNA: TGTGCCAGCAGCCCGGGTGTGAATCAGCCCCAGCATTTT
size: -; D: TRBD1; J: TRBJ2-3; length: 14; V: TRBV18; CDR3: CASSPGQGGDTQYF; DNA: TGTGCCAGCTCACCGGGACAGGGAGGGGATACGCAGTATTTT
size: once; D: TRBD2; J: TRBJ2-3; length: 16; V: TRBV5-1; CDR3: CASSLDGGGSTDTQYF; DNA: TGCGCCAGCAGCCTCGACGGCGGGGGTAGCACAGATACGCAGTATTTT
size: once; D: -; J: TRBJ1-1; length: 8; V: TRBV2; CDR3: CASLEAFF; DNA: TGTGCCAGCCTAGAAGCTTTCTTT
size: -; D: TRBD1; J: TRBJ2-1; length: 15; V: TRBV2; CDR3: CASSPGTAVYNEQFF; DNA: TGTGCCAGCAGTCCCGGGACAGCCGTTTACAATGAGCAGTTCTTC
size: -; D: TRBD2; J: TRBJ2-7; length: 18; V: TRBV28; CDR3: CASSFETSGRTISYEQYF; DNA: TGTGCCAGCAGTTTCGAGACTAGCGGGAGGACTATCTCCTACGAGCAGTACTTC
size: -; D: TRBD2; J: TRBJ2-5; length: 16; V: TRBV7-2; CDR3: CASSFQQGGGGETQYF; DNA: TGTGCCAGCAGCTTTCAGCAGGGCGGGGGTGGGGAGACCCAGTACTTC
size: -; D: -; J: TRBJ1-2; length: 14; V: TRBV27; CDR3: CASSSDGGNYGYTF; DNA: TGTGCCAGCAGTTCAGACGGGGGGAACTATGGCTACACCTTC
size: -; D: -; J: TRBJ1-1; length: 13; V: TRBV29-1; CDR3: CSVTGIQAAEAFF; DNA: TGCAGCGTTACCGGGATCCAAGCCGCTGAAGCTTTCTTT
size: -; D: -; J: TRBJ1-2; length: 14; V: TRBV28; CDR3: CASRLGAGIYGYTF; DNA: TGTGCCAGCAGACTTGGGGCAGGGATCTATGGCTACACCTTC
size: -; D: TRBD1; J: TRBJ2-3; length: 16; V: TRBV7-6; CDR3: CASSLGTGFVTDTQYF; DNA: TGTGCCAGCAGCTTGGGGACAGGGTTTGTCACAGATACGCAGTATTTT
size: -; D: TRBD2; J: TRBJ2-1; length: 15; V: TRBV7-9; CDR3: CASSPGTSGLNEQFF; DNA: TGTGCCAGCTCCCCGGGGACTAGCGGACTCAATGAGCAGTTCTTC
size: -; D: -; J: TRBJ1-3; length: 17; V: TRBV7-6; CDR3: CASSPSTRSSSGNTIYF; DNA: TGTGCCAGCAGCCCAAGTACCCGCTCTAGCTCTGGAAACACCATATATTTT
size: -; D: TRBD1; J: TRBJ2-3; length: 15; V: TRBV29-1; CDR3: CSVVAPQGGTDTQYF; DNA: TGCAGCGTTGTAGCCCCTCAGGGGGGCACAGATACGCAGTATTTT
size: once; D: TRBD1; J: TRBJ2-3; length: 15; V: TRBV7-3; CDR3: CASSPGDSRTDTQYF; DNA: TGTGCCAGCAGCCCCGGGGACAGCCGCACAGATACGCAGTATTTT
size: -; D: -; J: TRBJ1-1; length: 17; V: TRBV7-6; CDR3: CASSAEQGIQMNTEAFF; DNA: TGTGCCAGCAGCGCCGAACAGGGTATTCAAATGAACACTGAAGCTTTCTTT
size: -; D: -; J: TRBJ2-3; length: 15; V: TRBV4-3; CDR3: CASSQARRGTDTQYF; DNA: TGCGCCAGCAGCCAAGCTAGGCGGGGCACAGATACGCAGTATTTT
size: -; D: TRBD2; J: TRBJ2-7; length: 15; V: TRBV5-1; CDR3: CASSPWAGASYEQYF; DNA: TGCGCCAGCAGCCCCTGGGCGGGAGCGAGTTACGAGCAGTACTTC
size: -; D: TRBD2; J: TRBJ2-1; length: 17; V: TRBV5-6; CDR3: CASSLISGSPYYNEQFF; DNA: TGTGCCAGCAGCTTGATTAGCGGGAGTCCTTACTACAATGAGCAGTTCTTC
size: -; D: -; J: TRBJ2-1; length: 14; V: TRBV6-5; CDR3: CASSLGLGHNEQFF; DNA: TGTGCCAGCAGTCTGGGACTGGGGCACAATGAGCAGTTCTTC
size: -; D: TRBD2; J: TRBJ2-1; length: 15; V: TRBV6-5; CDR3: CASSFGGGTYNEQFF; DNA: TGTGCCAGCAGCTTCGGGGGGGGAACCTACAATGAGCAGTTCTTC
size: -; D: TRBD2; J: TRBJ2-7; length: 16; V: TRBV6-6; CDR3: CASSLLVSGASYEQYF; DNA: TGTGCCAGCAGCCTCCTTGTTAGCGGGGCCTCCTACGAGCAGTACTTC
size: -; D: TRBD1; J: TRBJ1-5; length: 14; V: TRBV5-1; CDR3: CASSPGQGGQPQHF; DNA: TGCGCCAGCAGCCCCGGACAGGGAGGGCAGCCCCAGCATTTT
size: -; D: TRBD1; J: TRBJ1-2; length: 17; V: TRBV19; CDR3: CASSWGQGGPPTYGYTF; DNA: TGTGCCAGTAGTTGGGGACAGGGGGGCCCCCCCACGTATGGCTACACCTTC
size: -; D: -; J: TRBJ2-7; length: 14; V: TRBV9; CDR3: CASSVAGGVYEQYF; DNA: TGTGCCAGCAGCGTAGCGGGGGGCGTCTACGAGCAGTACTTC
size: -; D: TRBD1; J: TRBJ2-3; length: 15; V: TRBV6-4; CDR3: CASSETGGSVDTQYF; DNA: TGTGCCAGCAGTGAAACAGGGGGTTCGGTGGATACGCAGTATTTT
size: -; D: TRBD2; J: TRBJ2-3; length: 13; V: TRBV2; CDR3: CARGTSATDTQYF; DNA: TGTGCCAGGGGGACTAGCGCCACAGATACGCAGTATTTT
size: -; D: -; J: TRBJ1-3; length: 17; V: TRBV15; CDR3: CATSREQAMDSGNTIYF; DNA: TGTGCCACCAGCAGAGAGCAGGCAATGGACTCTGGAAACACCATATATTTT
size: medium-sized; D: TRBD1; J: TRBJ1-5; length: 14; V: TRBV6-6; CDR3: CASSPRDRVLTQHF; DNA: TGTGCCAGCAGCCCCCGCGACAGGGTTTTGACCCAGCATTTT
size: -; D: TRBD1; J: TRBJ1-6; length: 14; V: TRBV7-6; CDR3: CASSLGQGGSPLHF; DNA: TGTGCCAGCAGCTTGGGACAGGGGGGTTCACCCCTCCACTTT
size: -; D: -; J: TRBJ2-1; length: 16; V: TRBV7-2; CDR3: CASSRGGVDAYNEQFF; DNA: TGTGCCAGCAGCAGAGGGGGGGTGGACGCTTACAATGAGCAGTTCTTC
size: -; D: TRBD1; J: TRBJ2-7; length: 16; V: TRBV4-1; CDR3: CASSQQPGQPIYEQYF; DNA: TGCGCCAGCAGCCAACAACCGGGACAGCCCATTTACGAGCAGTACTTC
size: -; D: TRBD1; J: TRBJ2-3; length: 16; V: TRBV27; CDR3: CASSLSPGGIRAWQYF; DNA: TGTGCCAGCAGTTTATCGCCAGGGGGAATTAGGGCGTGGCAGTATTTT
size: few; D: TRBD1; J: TRBJ2-5; length: 16; V: TRBV4-2; CDR3: CASSQGRGQGQETQYF; DNA: TGTGCCAGCAGCCAAGGCAGGGGGCAGGGGCAAGAGACCCAGTACTTC
size: once; D: -; J: TRBJ2-2; length: 17; V: TRBV5-6; CDR3: CASSFEQGAGGTGELFF; DNA: TGTGCCAGCAGCTTCGAACAGGGGGCGGGGGGCACCGGGGAGCTGTTTTTT
size: -; D: -; J: TRBJ2-7; length: 14; V: TRBV5-1; CDR3: CASSSSDSYYEQYF; DNA: TGCGCCAGCAGCTCTTCGGACAGCTACTACGAGCAGTACTTC
size: -; D: TRBD2; J: TRBJ2-1; length: 14; V: TRBV7-9; CDR3: CASSSRTSQSEQFF; DNA: TGTGCCAGCAGCTCCCGGACTAGTCAGAGTGAGCAGTTCTTC
size: -; D: TRBD2; J: TRBJ2-3; length: 16; V: TRBV5-6; CDR3: CASSLEGTSGGYTQYF; DNA: TGTGCCAGCAGCTTGGAGGGGACTAGCGGGGGCTATACGCAGTATTTT
size: -; D: TRBD1; J: TRBJ1-1; length: 13; V: TRBV28; CDR3: CASHRGLNTEAFF; DNA: TGTGCCAGCCACAGGGGGCTGAACACTGAAGCTTTCTTT